These 18 T cell receptor beta chains came from one sample sequenced in a study of molecular identifiers for immune sequencing clone quantification. TCRdb used MiXCR to reprocess the PCR reads, holding one entry per CDR3 protein. The sample has over 600,000 distinct CDR3 sequences, 20% seen once. What was sequenced was naive CD8+ T cells from blood, with Jurkat cell RNA spiked in. As for subset: FACS-sorted CD8+CD4-CCR7+CD45RA+ naive T cells. The receptor source for this set is a human donor in good health. Some libraries in this study had Jurkat cell RNA spiked in.

A remark on this clonotype: An end of the junction does not agree with germline; a read error may underlie this. This CDR3 reads CAGSYPPLIGGTDTQYF. The CDR3 DNA sequence: TGTGCCGGCAGTTACCCTCCACTCATCGGGGGCACAGATACGCAGTATTTT. V gene TRBV6-2 or TRBV6-3 combines with J gene TRBJ2-3; perhaps TRBD2 as D (5 bases). The CDR3 runs 17 residues. Germline V gene sequence: CDR1 MNHEY, CDR2 SVGEGT.

V is TRBV4-1 and J is TRBJ2-2; TRBD1 agrees at 10 bases. V dropped 2 bases and J dropped 5; count of bases not matched to a gene: 5. CDR3 length equals 16 residues. Per germline, CDR1 MGHRA and CDR2 YSYEKL. The CDR3 DNA reads TGCGCCAGCAGCCAACCCCGACAGGGGGCGACCGGGGAGCTGTTTTTT. This translates into CASSQPRQGATGELFF.

The sample holds many counts of this clonotype. The chain links TRBV9 to TRBJ2-3; 9 nucleotides match TRBD2. Germline V lookup: CDR1 SGDLS, CDR2 YYNGEE. Trimming took 4 bases from V and 1 from J; bases not matched to a gene: 4. This CDR3 comprises 15 residues. CDR3 coding DNA: TGTGCCAGCAGCTTTCCTAGCGGGGGCACAGATACGCAGTATTTT. Translation gives CASSFPSGGTDTQYF. Full variable domain (rest looked up from reference TRBV9 and TRBJ2-3): DSGVTQTPKHLITATGQRVTLRCSPRSGDLSVYWYQQSLDQGLQFLIQYYNGEERAKGNILERFSAQQFPDLHSELNLSSLELGDSALYFCASSFPSGGTDTQYFGPGTRLTVL.

This clonotype was seen at least ten times. The V and J genes are TRBV13 and TRBJ2-2; 7 bases are shared with TRBD2. The CDR3 is 14 residues long. The germline V gene has CDR1 PRHDT and CDR2 FYEKMQ (reference sequence). V trimming: 6 bases; J trimming: 2 bases; junction bases outside the gene matches: 3. The CDR3 sequence: CASRAGINTGELFF. The CDR3 DNA reads as TGTGCCAGCAGAGCGGGGATAAACACCGGGGAGCTGTTTTTT.

The CDR3 sequence: CAGSGGQGDPRDYNEQFF. The CDR3 nucleotides are TGTGCCGGCAGTGGGGGACAGGGTGACCCCCGGGACTACAATGAGCAGTTCTTC. J is TRBJ2-1 and V is TRBV5-3; 9 nucleotides match TRBD1. TRBV5-3 is marked as an open reading frame, function uncertain. The ends lost 10 bases at V and 3 bases at J; junction bases unmatched: 20. The CDR3 runs to 18 residues.

This clonotype was detected ten times or more. This rearrangement joins TRBV20-1 to TRBJ2-7; D is undetermined. This CDR3 spans 15 amino acids. V was shortened by 3 bases and J by 3 bases, with 18 bases between the two germline ends. The germline CDR1 and CDR2 sequences are DFQATT and SNEGSKA (reference sequence). CDR3 in amino acids: CSASPQEAGIYEQYF. In DNA form, the CDR3 reads TGCAGTGCTAGTCCGCAAGAGGCAGGAATCTACGAGCAGTACTTC.

The sample holds one count of this clonotype. Given a much more abundant clone one base away, this may be a read error. The rearrangement links TRBV7-9 to TRBJ2-3; TRBD2 matches 13 bases. V shed 1 base, J shed 2 bases, and the junction held 3 bases outside the gene matches. The CDR3 consists of 17 residues. CDR1 SEHNR and CDR2 FQNEAQ come from the germline V gene (reference sequence). The CDR3, as DNA: TGTGCCAGCAGCTTAGATACTAGCGGGAGGGCCACAGATACGCAGTATTTT. Translating it yields CASSLDTSGRATDTQYF.

The V gene is TRBV21-1, the J gene TRBJ2-7; TRBD1 is the table's D call, not checked against the DNA. TRBV21-1 counts as a pseudogene. The CDR3 has 13 amino acids. CDR3 bases: TGTGCCAGCAGCAATGATAGGGGCCACGAGCAGTACTTC. Translating it yields CASSNDRGHEQYF.

On this clonotype: Mismatch with germline at one junction end may stem from a read error. The genes are TRBV4-1 and TRBJ1-6, with D unclear. The CDR3 is made up of 13 amino acids. Germline loops: CDR1 MGHRA, CDR2 YSYEKL. The CDR3: CASSHDDNSPFHF. The CDR3 DNA reads as TGCGCCAGCAGCCACGATGATAATTCACCCTTCCACTTT.

This clonotype has just a few counts. The V and J genes are TRBV19 and TRBJ1-5; weak D call: TRBD1 (6 bases). The V gene's germline CDR1 is LNHDA and CDR2 SQIVND (reference sequence). V was pared by 1 base and J by 6 bases, with 10 bases between. The CDR3 spans 14 residues. CDR3 residues: CASSIAGGSQPQHF. The CDR3 DNA sequence: TGTGCCAGTAGTATAGCGGGGGGCAGTCAGCCCCAGCATTTT.

This clonotype came up many times. The CDR3 DNA sequence: TGTGCCAGCAGCTATGGGACAGCACGCACAGATACGCAGTATTTT. It encodes CASSYGTARTDTQYF. The chain has TRBV5-8 and TRBJ2-3, with 7 bases aligning to TRBD1. V lost 3 bases to trimming and J lost 1 base; unmatched junction nucleotides: 5. Germline values: CDR1 SGHTS, CDR2 YDEGEE. The CDR3 consists of 15 residues.

For this clonotype: A junction end diverges from the germline sequence, so it may reflect a read error. The chain has TRBV4-1 and TRBJ2-2; D assignment may be TRBD1 or TRBD2 (6 bases each). CDR1 is MGHRA, CDR2 YSYEKL, per germline. The CDR3 is 14 amino acids. CDR3 sequence: CASSPRGYTGGLFF. In DNA, the CDR3 is TGCGCCAGCAGCCCGAGGGGGTACACCGGGGGGCTGTTTTTT.

The table lists this clonotype with a count of one. The rearrangement joins TRBV19 to TRBJ1-5; 9 positions match TRBD1. Germline CDR1 is LNHDA and CDR2 is SQIVND (reference sequence). V dropped 9 bases and J dropped 5; count of bases not matched to a gene: 8. This CDR3 is 14 amino acids long. CDR3 DNA: TGTGCCAGCGAATGGGGACAGGGATATCAGCCCCAGCATTTT. Encoded protein: CASEWGQGYQPQHF.

This clonotype was recorded a few times. This chain uses TRBV27 with TRBJ2-1; 9 bases are a match to TRBD2. This CDR3 is 17 amino acids long. Looked up from germline, CDR1 is MNHEY and CDR2 is SMNVEV (reference sequence). Trimming at V came to 5 bases and at J to 1 base, leaving 9 bases not matched to a gene. The CDR3 sequence: CASSPRGAGGSYNEQFF. CDR3 DNA: TGTGCCAGCAGTCCCCGAGGAGCGGGGGGATCCTACAATGAGCAGTTCTTC.

This chain joins TRBV9 and TRBJ2-1; D is unresolved. This CDR3 has 16 residues. Germline V gene data show CDR1 as SGDLS and CDR2 as YYNGEE. V lost 0 bases and J 5 bases, leaving 15 bases between the germline ends. The CDR3 sequence is CASSVALTSVDNEQFF. The CDR3, as DNA: TGTGCCAGCAGCGTAGCTCTGACATCCGTCGACAATGAGCAGTTCTTC.

V usage is TRBV7-2 and J usage is TRBJ2-7; 15 bases are shared with TRBD2. This CDR3 comprises 20 residues. Trimming took 5 bases from V and 7 from J; bases not matched to a gene: 21. Germline V gene lookup returns CDR1 SGHTA and CDR2 FQGNSA. CDR3 sequence reads: CASSPTPGLAGGSPYNEQYF. The CDR3 coding sequence is TGTGCCAGCAGCCCCACTCCGGGACTAGCGGGGGGAAGCCCCTACAATGAGCAGTACTTC. The full variable domain, completed using reference TRBV7-2 and TRBJ2-7, is GAGVSQSPSNKVTEKGKDVELRCDPISGHTALYWYRQSLGQGLEFLIYFQGNSAPDKSGLPSDRFSAERTGGSVSTLTIQRTQQEDSAVYLCASSPTPGLAGGSPYNEQYFGPGTRLTVT.

This clonotype appeared many times. The chain has TRBV13 and TRBJ2-1; 9 bases are shared with TRBD2. The ends lost 5 bases at V and 3 bases at J; junction bases unmatched: 8. The CDR3 sequence is 16 residues long. The germline gives CDR1 PRHDT, CDR2 FYEKMQ (reference sequence). CDR3 in amino acids: CASSPSLAGRYNEQFF. The CDR3 region has the DNA TGTGCCAGCAGCCCTAGCCTAGCGGGGCGCTACAATGAGCAGTTCTTC.

This clonotype was seen at least ten times. The V gene is TRBV29-1, the J gene TRBJ2-3; D may be TRBD2 (5 bases). Between the trimmed V and J ends, which lost 4 bases and 2 bases, there was a span of 13 bases. CDR3 length: 14 residues. The V gene's germline CDR1 is SQVTM and CDR2 ANQGSEA. The CDR3 DNA reads as TGCAGCGTTGGAGGTTCGGGAACCACAGATACGCAGTATTTT. This sequence encodes CSVGGSGTTDTQYF.